The 19 T cell receptor beta chains listed next were all sequenced from one sample in a study of T-cell reconstitution after alpha-beta-depleted transplantation in children (dated by TCRdb to 2016 to 2017). Receptor libraries were prepared by PCR. Sequencer: Illumina HiSeq 2500. TCR libraries were prepared with molecular barcoding, using unique molecular identifiers to normalize TCRbeta repertoire quantification. The public reads were quality trimmed at Q25 with fastp and then assembled into clones with MiXCR by TCRdb, keeping productive beta chains. Merged by CDR3 protein, the rows form single entries marked with the most common genes and DNA. Within this sample are 200,000 or so distinct CDR3 sequences, with around 8.4% of them counted one time only. The ten largest account for about 40% of the sample. Per the publication, the treatment or condition label means: allogeneic hematopoietic cell transplantation with graft depleted of TCRalphabeta T cells and CD19 B cells.

Sequences were derived from PBMCs, mostly from graft donor cells, sampled 360 days after TCRalphabeta/CD19-depleted stem cell transplant. The receptor set was obtained from a male patient between 2 and 10 years old who had a stem cell transplant for acute myeloid leukemia, so the T cells may come from the graft donor.

The rearrangement uses TRBV6-1 and TRBJ2-1, with 7 bases lining up with TRBD1. Germline V CDR1 and CDR2: MNHNS, SASEGT. CDR3 length: 15 residues. Unmatched junction bases numbered 6, after V lost 7 bases and J lost 0 bases. The CDR3 nucleotides read TGTGCCAGCAAAACGACAGGGAGCTCCTACAATGAGCAGTTCTTC. Translation gives CASKTTGSSYNEQFF.

V gene TRBV29-1 combines with J gene TRBJ2-1, with D perhaps matching TRBD2 (6 bases). V lost 8 bases to trimming and J lost 10 bases, with 21 bases between them. Germline V gives CDR1 SQVTM, CDR2 ANQGSEA. The CDR3 loop spans 13 amino acids. The CDR3: CSPGPNRGGEQFF. CDR3 coding DNA: TGCAGCCCCGGACCGAATCGCGGAGGGGAGCAGTTCTTC.

This clonotype was seen many times. The rearrangement joins TRBV12-3 or TRBV12-4 to TRBJ2-2, with D uncertain. The CDR3 length is 14 residues. V lost 4 bases to trimming and J lost 8 bases, with 14 bases between them. CDR3 sequence: CASSSLGSWGELFF. As DNA, the CDR3 is TGTGCCAGCAGTTCGTTAGGGTCTTGGGGGGAGCTGTTTTTT.

V and J are TRBV20-1 and TRBJ2-1, with 12 bases lining up with TRBD2. Germline trimming cut 3 bases from V and 3 bases from J; bases unmatched to any gene: 12. Per germline, CDR1 DFQATT and CDR2 SNEGSKA (reference sequence). The CDR3 totals 18 residues. The CDR3 spells CSASGGGLAGGFYNEQFF. DNA for the CDR3: TGCAGTGCTAGTGGTGGCGGCCTAGCGGGAGGGTTCTACAATGAGCAGTTCTTC.

The rearrangement links TRBV7-9 to TRBJ1-2, with TRBD1 identical over 8 bases. The ends lost 2 bases at V and 0 bases at J; junction bases unmatched: 8. Germline V gives CDR1 SEHNR, CDR2 FQNEAQ (reference sequence). CDR3 length equals 17 residues. CDR3 DNA sequence: TGTGCCAGCAGCTTATCCCCGGGACAGGCGGCTAACTATGGCTACACCTTC. Its protein product is CASSLSPGQAANYGYTF.

This clonotype showed up just a few times. V gene TRBV12-5 combines with J gene TRBJ2-7; TRBD1 aligns across 8 bases. Germline CDR1 LGHNT, CDR2 FRNRAP. V shed 0 bases, J shed 3 bases, and the junction held 7 bases outside the gene matches. The CDR3 is made up of 16 amino acids. CDR3: CASGLVGTGLNYEQYF. The CDR3 coding sequence is TGTGCTAGTGGTTTGGTGGGGACAGGACTAAACTACGAGCAGTACTTC. The variable domain in full, completed from reference TRBV12-5 and TRBJ2-7, reads DARVTQTPRHKVTEMGQEVTMRCQPILGHNTVFWYRQTMMQGLELLAYFRNRAPLDDSGMPKDRFSAEMPDATLATLKIQPSEPRDSAVYFCASGLVGTGLNYEQYFGPGTRLTVT.

The chain's CDR3 is CASRVSSGVGNTIYF. CDR3 in DNA: TGTGCCAGCCGTGTCTCCTCGGGAGTCGGAAACACCATATATTTT. The rearrangement joins TRBV7-8 to TRBJ1-3, with no clear D. The length of the CDR3 is 15 residues. Looked up from germline, CDR1 is SGHVS and CDR2 is FQNEAQ. V lost 8 bases, J lost 4 bases, and 18 bases lay in between.

This clonotype was found many times. The rearrangement uses TRBV18 and TRBJ2-1, with 7 bases fitting TRBD2. The junction had 6 bases not matched to a gene; V was cut back by 6 bases and J by 7 bases. The CDR3 sequence is 13 residues long. Germline V gene sequence: CDR1 KGHSH, CDR2 LQKENI. The CDR3: CASSGQGGNEQFF. CDR3 bases: TGTGCCAGCTCGGGGCAGGGAGGGAATGAGCAGTTCTTC. The variable domain in full, completed from reference TRBV18 and TRBJ2-1, reads NAGVMQNPRHLVRRRGQEARLRCSPMKGHSHVYWYRQLPEEGLKFMVYLQKENIIDESGMPKERFSAEFPKEGPSILRIQQVVRGDSAAYFCASSGQGGNEQFFGPGTRLTVL.

The chain links TRBV10-3 to TRBJ1-5; the match to TRBD1 covers 7 bases. V lost 6 bases to trimming and J lost 7 bases; unmatched junction nucleotides: 9. CDR3 size: 14 residues. Germline V CDR1 and CDR2: ENHRY, SYGVKD. CDR3 in DNA: TGTGCCATCAGCGAATACAGGGGACTACAGCCCCAGCATTTT. Translation gives CAISEYRGLQPQHF.

The V and J genes are TRBV20-1 and TRBJ2-7; 7 bases agree with TRBD2. The CDR3 contains 14 residues. Germline lookup yields CDR1 DFQATT and CDR2 SNEGSKA (reference sequence). V shed 1 base and J 2 bases; nucleotides not matched to a gene: 5. The CDR3 is CSARATSDPYEQYF. CDR3 DNA: TGCAGTGCTAGAGCCACTAGCGACCCCTACGAGCAGTACTTC.

The sample holds many counts of this clonotype. The chain employs TRBV27 and TRBJ2-1, with D possibly matching TRBD1 (6 bases). The CDR3 runs to 15 residues. Trimming stripped 6 bases from V and 0 bases from J, with 12 bases between. The germline V gene encodes CDR1 MNHEY and CDR2 SMNVEV (reference sequence). The CDR3 loop is CASSLDRSSYNEQFF. As DNA, the CDR3 is TGTGCCAGCAGCTTAGACAGGAGCTCCTACAATGAGCAGTTCTTC.

Many counts were recorded for this clonotype. The V and J genes are TRBV5-1 and TRBJ2-1, with D unresolved. Per germline, CDR1 SGHRS and CDR2 YFSETQ. The CDR3 sequence is 13 residues long. V gave up 2 bases and J gave up 3 bases, with 6 bases separating them. CDR3 region: CASSFVSYNEQFF. The CDR3 DNA sequence: TGCGCCAGCAGCTTCGTCAGCTACAATGAGCAGTTCTTC. Full variable domain (missing parts from reference TRBV5-1 and TRBJ2-1): KAGVTQTPRYLIKTRGQQVTLSCSPISGHRSVSWYQQTPGQGLQFLFEYFSETQRNKGNFPGRFSGRQFSNSRSEMNVSTLELGDSALYLCASSFVSYNEQFFGPGTRLTVL.

The chain recombines TRBV5-1 with TRBJ2-7; TRBD2 aligns across 13 bases. CDR1 and CDR2 from the germline V gene are SGHRS and YFSETQ. Trimming took 0 bases from V and 9 from J; bases not matched to a gene: 6. The CDR3 runs 15 residues. The CDR3 bases are TGCGCCAGCAGCTTGGAGTCGGGACTAGCGGGAAGGCAGTACTTC. This gives the protein CASSLESGLAGRQYF.

Worth noting for this clonotype: Given a much more abundant clone one base away, this may be a read error. This sequence joins TRBV18 and TRBJ2-7; 7 bases are a match to TRBD2. Germline V gene sequence: CDR1 KGHSH, CDR2 LQKENI. After removal of 8 bases from V and 1 base from J, the junction contained 8 bases not matched to a gene. CDR3 length equals 14 residues. The CDR3 sequence: CASTAGRESYEQYF. The CDR3 DNA reads TGTGCCAGCACCGCCGGGCGGGAGTCCTACGAGCAGTACTTC.

The chain employs TRBV15 and TRBJ2-3; TRBD2 agrees at 10 bases. The germline CDR1 and CDR2 sequences are LNHNV and YYDKDF (reference sequence). CDR3 length: 16 amino acids. The J segment lost 5 bases and the V segment lost 2 bases, leaving 7 bases of the junction unmatched. The CDR3 here is CATSRNGAGGRDTQYF. The CDR3 coding sequence is TGTGCCACCAGCAGAAATGGAGCGGGGGGGAGAGATACGCAGTATTTT.

The rearrangement links TRBV12-3 or TRBV12-4 to TRBJ2-4, with D unclear. The CDR3 loop spans 16 amino acids. V dropped 5 bases and J dropped 3 bases, with 17 bases sitting between them. DNA for the CDR3: TGTGCCAGCAGTACCTTAGGAGTCCTTAACAAAAACATTCAGTACTTC. Protein product: CASSTLGVLNKNIQYF.

This clonotype was counted ten times or more. The rearrangement links TRBV6-1 to TRBJ1-1; D is unresolved. Germline V gives CDR1 MNHNS, CDR2 SASEGT. With 11 bases removed from V and 1 base from J, the gap between germline ends came to 23 bases. The CDR3 consists of 16 residues. For the CDR3, the DNA is TGTGCCGTCTCACTACGGGCCAGGTCGGGGAACACTGAAGCTTTCTTT. It is translated as CAVSLRARSGNTEAFF.

V is TRBV12-3 or TRBV12-4 and J is TRBJ2-1; 7 bases are a match to TRBD2. J lost 8 bases, V lost 10 bases, and 29 bases had no gene match. The CDR3 has 19 residues. The CDR3 DNA reads TGTGCCATCTCCGTACCAAAGCTGACTAGCTCCCTAACAATGGATGAGCAGTTCTTC. This gives the protein CAISVPKLTSSLTMDEQFF.

This clonotype came up many times. This sequence joins TRBV10-3 and TRBJ1-2; tentative D call: TRBD1 (6 bases). V gave up 9 bases and J gave up 7 bases, with 12 bases separating them. Germline CDR1 is ENHRY and CDR2 is SYGVKD. This CDR3 has 11 residues. Here the CDR3 reads CAISTGFGYTF. The CDR3 DNA reads TGTGCCATTTCAACAGGGTTTGGCTACACCTTC.